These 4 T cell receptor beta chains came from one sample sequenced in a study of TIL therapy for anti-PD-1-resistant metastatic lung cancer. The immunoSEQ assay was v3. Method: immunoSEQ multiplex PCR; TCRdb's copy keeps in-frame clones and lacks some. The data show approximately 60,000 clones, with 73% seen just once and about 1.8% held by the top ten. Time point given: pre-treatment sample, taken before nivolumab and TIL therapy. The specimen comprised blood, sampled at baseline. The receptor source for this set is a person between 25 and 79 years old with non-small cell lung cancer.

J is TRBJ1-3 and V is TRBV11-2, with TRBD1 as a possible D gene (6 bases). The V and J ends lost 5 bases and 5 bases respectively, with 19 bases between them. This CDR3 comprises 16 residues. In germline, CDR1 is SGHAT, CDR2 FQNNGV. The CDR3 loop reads CASSNRQDSARNTIYF. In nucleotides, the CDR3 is TGTGCCAGCAGCAACCGACAGGACTCGGCGAGAAACACCATATATTTT. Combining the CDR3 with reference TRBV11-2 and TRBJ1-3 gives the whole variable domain EAGVAQSPRYKIIEKRQSVAFWCNPISGHATLYWYQQILGQGPKLLIQFQNNGVVDDSQLPKDRFSAERLKGVDSTLKIQPAKLEDSAVYLCASSNRQDSARNTIYFGEGSWLTVV.

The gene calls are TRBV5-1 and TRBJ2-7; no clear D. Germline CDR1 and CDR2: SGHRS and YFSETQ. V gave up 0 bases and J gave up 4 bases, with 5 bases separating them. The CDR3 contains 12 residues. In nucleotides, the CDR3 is TGCGCCAGCAGCTTGGAAAAATACGAGCAGTACTTC. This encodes CASSLEKYEQYF.

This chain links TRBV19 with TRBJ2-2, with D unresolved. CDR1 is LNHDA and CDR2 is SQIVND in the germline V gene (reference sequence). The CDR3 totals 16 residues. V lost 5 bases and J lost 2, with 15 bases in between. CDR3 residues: CASSAIAGANTGELFF. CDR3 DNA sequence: TGTGCCAGTAGTGCCATTGCCGGAGCTAACACCGGGGAGCTGTTTTTT. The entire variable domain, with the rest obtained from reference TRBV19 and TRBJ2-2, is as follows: DGGITQSPKYLFRKEGQNVTLSCEQNLNHDAMYWYRQDPGQGLRLIYYSQIVNDFQKGDIAEGYSVSREKKESFPLTVTSAQKNPTAFYLCASSAIAGANTGELFFGEGSRLTVL.

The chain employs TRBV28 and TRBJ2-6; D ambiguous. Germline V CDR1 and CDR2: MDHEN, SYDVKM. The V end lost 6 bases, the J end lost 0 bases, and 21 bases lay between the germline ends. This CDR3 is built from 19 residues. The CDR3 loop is CASRHLVGRKASGANVLTF. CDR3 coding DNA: TGTGCCAGCAGACATTTGGTTGGCAGGAAAGCCTCTGGGGCCAACGTCCTGACTTTC.